The rows below give T cell receptor beta chains drawn from one sample of a study of spatial heterogeneity in lung cancer. TCRdb ran MiXCR on the 5' RACE reads and lists one entry per CDR3 protein. Here the sample spans about 48,000 distinct CDR3 sequences, over 4.5% being singletons. The specimen comprised PBMCs, sampled at surgery. Receptors were obtained from a male donor with early-stage non-small cell lung cancer. The CDR3 runs from the conserved cysteine through the conserved F or W. A D gene is named only where the DNA matches it firmly. Not all rows give a size; the values are once, few, many and, for expanded clones, a class.

j_call d_call v_call clone_size cdr3_aa cdr3_nt
TRBJ2-2 TRBD2 TRBV20-1 few CSAAAGLADMNTGELFF TGCAGTGCCGCCGCGGGACTAGCGGATATGAACACCGGGGAGCTGTTTTTT
TRBJ2-7 - TRBV7-9 - CASSPSGQSSYEQYF TGTGCCAGCAGCCCCAGCGGGCAGAGCTCCTACGAGCAGTACTTC
TRBJ1-1 TRBD1 TRBV7-6 many CASSPRDRATEAFF TGTGCCAGCAGCCCTCGAGACAGGGCAACTGAAGCTTTCTTT
TRBJ1-4 - TRBV28 many CASSFPGLSEKLFF TGTGCCAGCAGTTTTCCAGGGTTGAGTGAAAAACTGTTTTTT
TRBJ2-1 TRBD2 TRBV20-1 many CSARRGAGRDEQFF TGCAGTGCCCGCAGAGGAGCGGGGCGAGATGAGCAGTTCTTC
TRBJ2-1 TRBD2 TRBV20-1 few CSARLAVRANEQFF TGCAGTGCTAGACTAGCGGTCCGGGCCAATGAGCAGTTCTTC
TRBJ1-1 - TRBV12-3/TRBV12-4 - CASSLALNTEAFF TGTGCCAGCAGTTTAGCGCTAAACACTGAAGCTTTCTTT
TRBJ1-4 - TRBV2 many CASTVNWGEKLFF TGTGCCAGCACTGTGAATTGGGGTGAAAAACTGTTTTTT
TRBJ2-5 TRBD2 TRBV28 medium-sized CASIPGLAPEAQYF TGTGCCAGCATACCAGGACTAGCTCCTGAAGCCCAGTACTTC
TRBJ2-7 TRBD1 TRBV6-5 - CVSRDSGYEQYF TGTGTCAGCCGGGACAGTGGATACGAGCAGTACTTC
TRBJ1-5 - TRBV12-3/TRBV12-4 many CASSLGVTQPQHF TGTGCCAGCAGTTTGGGGGTAACTCAGCCCCAGCATTTT
TRBJ2-5 - TRBV11-1 many CASSLAGGPEYF TGTGCCAGCAGCTTAGCGGGTGGTCCGGAGTACTTC
TRBJ2-1 TRBD1 TRBV4-1 many CASSRPGQGLVGEQFF TGCGCCAGCAGCCGACCGGGACAGGGCCTAGTGGGTGAGCAGTTCTTC
TRBJ1-5 - TRBV10-3 many CATTSAGDQPQHF TGTGCCACAACCAGCGCCGGGGATCAGCCCCAGCATTTT
TRBJ2-6 - TRBV5-1 few CASSLQGLFNSGANVLTF TGCGCCAGCAGCTTGCAGGGGCTTTTTAATTCTGGGGCCAACGTCCTGACTTTC
TRBJ2-3 TRBD2 TRBV29-1 many CSVERPIAGHRDTQYF TGCAGCGTTGAAAGGCCCATAGCGGGACACAGGGATACGCAGTATTTT
TRBJ2-2 TRBD2 TRBV12-3/TRBV12-4 few CASRHASGRVGELFF TGTGCCAGCAGGCACGCTAGCGGGAGAGTCGGGGAGCTGTTTTTT
TRBJ2-5 - TRBV20-1 many CSAYREGAQETQYF TGCAGTGCGTACCGGGAGGGGGCACAAGAGACCCAGTACTTC
TRBJ2-3 - TRBV28 many CASSLISEDTQYF TGTGCCAGCAGTTTAATCTCGGAGGATACGCAGTATTTT
TRBJ2-1 TRBD2 TRBV7-2 few CASSEPGTSSYEQFF TGTGCCAGCAGCGAACCAGGGACTAGCTCCTATGAGCAGTTCTTC
TRBJ2-1 - TRBV7-9 - CASSLAISTNEQFF TGTGCCAGCAGCTTAGCCATTTCTACGAATGAGCAGTTCTTC
TRBJ2-1 TRBD2 TRBV7-3 many CASSSGLANEQFF TGTGCCAGCAGCTCCGGACTAGCCAATGAGCAGTTCTTC
TRBJ2-7 TRBD1 TRBV5-1 many CASSFSGTGSYEQYF TGCGCCAGCAGCTTTTCCGGGACAGGCTCCTACGAGCAGTACTTC
TRBJ1-2 TRBD1 TRBV6-2/TRBV6-3 many CASSSTGNYGYTF TGTGCCAGCAGTTCGACAGGGAACTATGGCTACACCTTC
TRBJ2-3 - TRBV19 many CASSIDGYTDTQYF TGTGCCAGTAGTATAGACGGATACACAGATACGCAGTATTTT
TRBJ1-4 TRBD1 TRBV28 - CASRSETGVAYEKLFF TGTGCCAGCAGGTCAGAAACAGGGGTCGCCTACGAAAAACTGTTTTTT
TRBJ2-1 - TRBV6-5 few CASSYSPSGNEQFF TGTGCCAGCAGTTACTCCCCTAGTGGGAATGAGCAGTTCTTC
TRBJ2-3 TRBD2 TRBV7-3 many CASSPRPPASGPDTQYF TGTGCCAGCAGCCCGCGCCCCCCCGCTAGCGGTCCAGATACGCAGTATTTT
TRBJ2-2 - TRBV4-3 many CASSQESRPNTGELFF TGCGCCAGCAGCCAAGAATCTCGACCGAACACCGGGGAGCTGTTTTTT
TRBJ2-1 TRBD2 TRBV18 many CASSTGLEVEQFF TGTGCCAGCTCAACGGGACTAGAGGTTGAGCAGTTCTTC
TRBJ2-7 TRBD2 TRBV4-2 many CASSQSASGRGEQYF TGTGCCAGCAGCCAATCGGCTAGCGGGAGAGGCGAGCAGTACTTC
TRBJ2-2 TRBD2 TRBV5-6 many CASSLALAGGRTGELFF TGTGCCAGCAGCTTGGCGCTAGCGGGAGGCCGCACCGGGGAGCTGTTTTTT
TRBJ2-3 TRBD1 TRBV7-9 many CATNTVGTGGESQYF TGTGCCACCAACACAGTCGGGACAGGGGGCGAGTCGCAGTATTTT
TRBJ1-2 - TRBV5-1 many CASSLEGYGYTF TGCGCCAGCAGCTTGGAAGGCTATGGCTACACCTTC
TRBJ2-2 TRBD1 TRBV4-1 many CASSQGGQGPNTGELFF TGCGCCAGCAGCCAAGGAGGACAGGGCCCGAACACCGGGGAGCTGTTTTTT
TRBJ2-5 TRBD2 TRBV19 many CAQRQGRSGRGETQYF TGTGCCCAACGGCAGGGGCGTAGCGGGAGAGGAGAGACCCAGTACTTC
TRBJ2-1 - TRBV28 many CASRQRSYNEQFF TGTGCCAGCAGGCAGCGGTCCTACAATGAGCAGTTCTTC
TRBJ2-7 TRBD2 TRBV4-2 many CASSRYASGRAGIEQYF TGTGCCAGCAGCCGATACGCTAGCGGGAGGGCCGGAATCGAGCAGTACTTC
TRBJ2-3 TRBD2 TRBV20-1 many CSARIRGGTDTQYF TGCAGTGCTAGAATCCGCGGGGGTACAGATACGCAGTATTTT
TRBJ2-5 TRBD2 TRBV28 many CASSLGAGGPGETQYF TGTGCCAGCAGTTTGGGAGCGGGAGGGCCGGGTGAGACCCAGTACTTC
TRBJ2-2 TRBD2 TRBV6-5 many CASSPGTSLSAGELFF TGTGCCAGCAGTCCCGGGACTAGCCTCTCGGCGGGGGAGCTGTTTTTT
TRBJ2-7 - TRBV14 many CASSQEVQSYEQYF TGTGCCAGCAGCCAAGAGGTCCAATCCTACGAGCAGTACTTC
TRBJ1-1 - TRBV5-1 many CASSAAGTRNTEAFF TGCGCCAGCAGCGCGGCCGGGACACGGAACACTGAAGCTTTCTTT
TRBJ2-7 - TRBV29-1 - CSVGWDGPHEQYF TGCAGCGTTGGTTGGGACGGCCCCCACGAGCAGTACTTC
TRBJ1-5 - TRBV5-5 few CASSQDDYSNQPQHF TGTGCCAGCAGCCAGGACGACTATAGCAATCAGCCCCAGCATTTT
TRBJ2-7 TRBD1 TRBV28 many CASSSRTGVQYNSYEQYF TGTGCCAGCAGCTCCCGGACAGGGGTTCAATATAACTCCTACGAGCAGTACTTC
TRBJ2-7 TRBD2 TRBV30 - CAWSVTSGSRNEQYF TGTGCCTGGAGTGTTACTAGCGGGAGTAGGAACGAGCAGTACTTC
TRBJ2-1 - TRBV7-2 many CASSSPVGVHNEQFF TGTGCCAGCAGTTCCCCAGTGGGTGTCCACAATGAGCAGTTCTTC
TRBJ2-2 - TRBV2 many CASSEEETANGGELFF TGTGCCAGCAGTGAAGAAGAGACAGCTAATGGCGGGGAGCTGTTTTTT
TRBJ1-6 TRBD1 TRBV12-3/TRBV12-4 few CASSLTGLRSPLHF TGTGCCAGCAGTTTGACAGGGCTCAGGTCACCCCTCCACTTT
TRBJ2-1 - TRBV20-1 many CSARDSRGSSLHEQFF TGCAGTGCTAGAGATTCGAGGGGCAGTAGTCTGCATGAGCAGTTCTTC
TRBJ2-1 - TRBV3-1 many CASSQGTPSGEQFF TGTGCCAGCAGCCAAGGGACTCCCTCGGGCGAGCAGTTCTTC
TRBJ1-1 - TRBV4-2 many CASSQPRRRNTEAFF TGTGCCAGCAGCCAACCCCGACGCCGGAACACTGAAGCTTTCTTT
TRBJ1-1 - TRBV5-1 many CASSSDPGTEAFF TGCGCCAGCAGCTCGGACCCGGGCACTGAAGCTTTCTTT
TRBJ2-1 - TRBV28 many CASSLIGTQHEQFF TGTGCCAGCAGTTTAATTGGGACACAACATGAGCAGTTCTTC
TRBJ2-3 - TRBV28 many CASGSGARDTQYF TGTGCCAGCGGTTCAGGAGCACGAGATACGCAGTATTTT
TRBJ2-1 - TRBV12-5 many CASGWGGSSYNEQFF TGTGCTAGTGGTTGGGGTGGCAGCTCCTACAATGAGCAGTTCTTC